These 13 T cell receptor beta chains were sequenced from one sample in a study of long-term antiretroviral therapy in people with HIV. At survey level, the immunoSEQ assay was run in its v3.0 version. Libraries were prepared by immunoSEQ multiplex PCR; TCRdb keeps only in-frame clonotypes and omits some of them. This sample has tens of thousands of clones, with over 80% found just once. The specimen was unsorted PBMCs, collected 1 year after starting antiretroviral therapy. These receptors all come from a man younger than 30 with HIV.

The J gene is TRBJ1-1, the V gene TRBV25-1, with D tentatively TRBD1 (5 bases). The CDR3 runs to 14 residues. Germline V gene sequence: CDR1 MGHDK, CDR2 SYGVNS. Trimming removed 5 bases at V and 1 base at J, with 11 bases between. DNA of the CDR3: TGTGCCAGCAGTCCCATGGGACGGAACACTGAAGCTTTCTTT. Translated, it gives CASSPMGRNTEAFF.

The chain joins TRBV27 to TRBJ1-1; D call uncertain. Per germline, CDR1 MNHEY and CDR2 SMNVEV (reference sequence). Trimming left V 7 bases short and J 4 bases short, with 19 bases between. This CDR3 is built from 15 residues. Here the CDR3 reads CASTPLKEVSTEAFF. Here the CDR3 DNA reads TGTGCCAGCACCCCCCTTAAGGAGGTCTCCACTGAAGCTTTCTTT.

The chain carries TRBV7-8 and TRBJ2-1, with 8 bases fitting TRBD1. CDR3 size: 15 residues. Germline trimming cut 5 bases from V and 2 bases from J; bases unmatched to any gene: 5. Germline lookup yields CDR1 SGHVS and CDR2 FQNEAQ. CDR3 protein: CASSLGQGTYNEQFF. For the CDR3, the DNA is TGTGCCAGCAGCCTCGGACAGGGCACCTACAATGAGCAGTTCTTC. Full variable domain (remainder filled in from reference TRBV7-8 and TRBJ2-1): GAGVSQSPRYKVAKRGQDVALRCDPISGHVSLFWYQQALGQGPEFLTYFQNEAQLDKSGLPSDRFFAERPEGSVSTLKIQRTQQEDSAVYLCASSLGQGTYNEQFFGPGTRLTVL.

The rearrangement links TRBV19 to TRBJ2-1; no definite D call. This CDR3 is 13 amino acids long. V gave up 6 bases and J gave up 0 bases, with 6 bases separating them. Germline values: CDR1 LNHDA, CDR2 SQIVND (reference sequence). CDR3: CASSHRSYNEQFF. The DNA for the CDR3 is TGTGCCAGTAGCCACCGCTCCTACAATGAGCAGTTCTTC.

A single count supports this clone. This rearrangement joins TRBV25-1 to TRBJ1-5, with a possible D match to TRBD1 (5 bases). The CDR3 has 15 residues. Trimming pared 4 bases from V and 8 bases from J, leaving 18 bases between. Germline CDR1 is MGHDK and CDR2 is SYGVNS. The chain's CDR3 is CASSGGEGEIKPQHF. The CDR3 DNA reads TGTGCCAGCAGTGGGGGGGAAGGGGAGATCAAGCCCCAGCATTTT.

In DNA, the CDR3 is TGTGCCAGCGGAACTTACAGCCGGGAAGCTTTCTTT. It codes for CASGTYSREAFF. The J gene is TRBJ1-1, the V gene TRBV27; unclear D gene. The CDR3 is 12 residues long. Trimming stripped 8 bases from V and 8 bases from J, with 15 bases between. Germline assignment: CDR1 MNHEY and CDR2 SMNVEV (reference sequence).

This chain connects TRBV19 to TRBJ1-2; TRBD1 might be the D (5 bases). Trimming pared 3 bases from V and 7 bases from J, leaving 24 bases between. This CDR3 comprises 17 residues. CDR1 and CDR2 from the germline V gene are LNHDA and SQIVND (reference sequence). The CDR3, as DNA: TGTGCCAGTAGTATCCCTTCAGGGACCGGGGGGGATGCTGGCTACACCTTC. Translating gives CASSIPSGTGGDAGYTF.

V gene TRBV5-8 combines with J gene TRBJ1-6, with TRBD1 as a possible D gene (5 bases). The CDR3 consists of 13 residues. Trimming took 4 bases from V and 10 from J, leaving 12 bases between them. Germline CDR1 SGHTS, CDR2 YDEGEE. The CDR3 DNA is TGTGCCAGCAGCCCCGGGGCGGGATCACCCCTCCACTTT. Residues: CASSPGAGSPLHF.

The rearrangement uses TRBV6-6 and TRBJ1-1, with D possibly matching TRBD1 (6 bases). This CDR3 contains 14 residues. Germline CDR1 and CDR2: MNHNY and SVGAGI (reference sequence). The V gene lost 3 bases and the J gene lost 4 bases, with 12 bases spanning the gap. Here the CDR3 reads CASSYQGFGTEAFF. The CDR3, as DNA: TGTGCCAGCAGTTATCAGGGGTTCGGCACTGAAGCTTTCTTT.

The gene calls are TRBV5-1 and TRBJ2-3; the match to TRBD1 covers 8 bases. V gave up 4 bases and J gave up 0 bases; unmatched junction bases: 1. The CDR3 is 14 amino acids. Germline CDR1 SGHRS, CDR2 YFSETQ. The CDR3 nucleotides are TGCGCCAGCAGCACAGGGGGTAGCACAGATACGCAGTATTTT. It is translated as CASSTGGSTDTQYF. Based on the CDR3 plus reference TRBV5-1 and TRBJ2-3, the full variable domain is KAGVTQTPRYLIKTRGQQVTLSCSPISGHRSVSWYQQTPGQGLQFLFEYFSETQRNKGNFPGRFSGRQFSNSRSEMNVSTLELGDSALYLCASSTGGSTDTQYFGPGTRLTVL.

The J gene is TRBJ2-7, the V gene TRBV14, with D unclear. CDR3 length: 13 residues. Germline CDR1 and CDR2: SGHDN and FVKESK. V lost 4 bases, J lost 7 bases, and 14 bases lay in between. The CDR3 protein is CASSRSEGREQYF. Here the CDR3 DNA reads TGTGCCAGCAGCCGGAGTGAAGGGCGGGAGCAGTACTTC.

This rearrangement joins TRBV15 to TRBJ1-5; no clear D. CDR1 is LNHNV and CDR2 is YYDKDF in the germline V gene (reference sequence). The CDR3 has 13 amino acids. V was trimmed by 3 bases and J by 9 bases, leaving 12 bases between them. CDR3 sequence (DNA): TGTGCCACCAGCAGTTCCTCCTACCGGCCCCAGCATTTT. It encodes CATSSSSYRPQHF.

The CDR3 is CASSDTPRYTEAFF. CDR3 coding DNA: TGTGCCAGCAGTGATACACCCCGGTACACTGAAGCTTTCTTT. The J gene is TRBJ1-1, the V gene TRBV6-1; no firm D call. The CDR3 has 14 amino acids. The V gene lost 3 bases and the J gene lost 3 bases, with 11 bases spanning the gap. Germline CDR1 and CDR2: MNHNS and SASEGT.